One sample yielded the 22 T cell receptor beta chains listed below, sequenced in a study of blood T cell repertoires in COVID-19. The protocol was immunoSEQ multiplex PCR, while the TCRdb copy is restricted to in-frame clones and leaves out a portion. Of about 400,000 clones listed, roughly 88% are singletons. The sequenced material came from PBMCs or T cells enriched from blood (not recorded which). These receptors were taken from a woman aged 40 to 50 with acute COVID-19.

Concerning this clone itself: This CDR3 is also generated by other DNA sequences in the sample. The chain uses TRBV18 and TRBJ2-3; TRBD2 agrees at 7 bases. V lost 3 bases, J lost 1 base, and 1 base stayed unmatched. Germline V gene data show CDR1 as KGHSH and CDR2 as LQKENI. CDR3 length: 14 amino acids. CDR3 sequence reads: CASSPRGGTDTQYF. In nucleotides, the CDR3 is TGTGCCAGCTCACCCCGGGGGGGCACAGATACGCAGTATTTT.

This clone was picked up a small number of times. The chain uses TRBV4-2 and TRBJ2-1; 9 bases map to TRBD1. The trim removed 4 bases at V and 4 bases at J, leaving 5 bases unmatched. The germline CDR1 and CDR2 sequences are LGHNA and YNFKEQ. The CDR3 has 15 amino acids. The CDR3 region is CASSPSGTGYNEQFF. The CDR3 region has the DNA TGTGCCAGCAGCCCTTCCGGGACAGGGTACAATGAGCAGTTCTTC.

The gene calls are TRBV12-3 or TRBV12-4 and TRBJ1-5; 7 bases align to TRBD1. The V segment lost 1 base and the J segment 12 bases; nucleotides outside the gene matches: 3. The CDR3 contains 12 residues. The CDR3 reads CASSLGTGNQHF. CDR3 bases: TGTGCCAGCAGTTTAGGGACAGGAAACCAGCATTTT.

The chain has TRBV27 and TRBJ2-7; 8 positions agree with TRBD1. With 6 bases clipped from V and 4 bases from J, the junction kept 8 bases outside the gene matches. Germline loops: CDR1 MNHEY, CDR2 SMNVEV (reference sequence). The CDR3 consists of 14 residues. CDR3 sequence reads: CASSPDRGGYEQYF. The CDR3 DNA reads as TGTGCCAGCAGCCCCGACAGGGGTGGGTACGAGCAGTACTTC.

The CDR3: CASSIDRLNSPLHF. In nucleotides, the CDR3 is TGTGCCAGTAGTATCGACAGGCTTAATTCACCCCTCCACTTT. This chain joins TRBV19 and TRBJ1-6; perhaps TRBD1 as D (6 bases). CDR1 LNHDA and CDR2 SQIVND come from the germline V gene (reference sequence). The CDR3 runs to 14 residues. Trimming left V 3 bases short and J 6 bases short, with 9 bases between.

Turning to this clone: The same CDR3 can be traced to other DNA sequences in this sample. The J gene is TRBJ1-5, the V gene TRBV19, with 7 bases aligning to TRBD1. Germline V gene lookup returns CDR1 LNHDA and CDR2 SQIVND (reference sequence). This CDR3 region has 13 residues. The ends lost 4 bases at V and 4 bases at J; junction bases unmatched: 1. CDR3: CASSKQGNQPQHF. The CDR3 nucleotides read TGTGCCAGTAGTAAACAGGGGAATCAGCCCCAGCATTTT.

The rearrangement links TRBV3-1 (or the pseudogene TRBV3-2) to TRBJ2-3, with D tentatively TRBD1 (6 bases). With 0 bases removed from V and 3 bases from J, the gap between germline ends came to 10 bases. This CDR3 comprises 15 residues. CDR1 is LGHDT and CDR2 is YNNKEL in the germline V gene (reference sequence). The CDR3 region is CASSQDPGETDTQYF. Written as DNA, the CDR3 is TGTGCCAGCAGCCAAGATCCAGGGGAAACAGATACGCAGTATTTT.

V usage is TRBV2 and J usage is TRBJ2-5; TRBD2 matches at 8 bases. Germline trimming cut 3 bases from V and 7 bases from J; bases unmatched to any gene: 7. This CDR3 comprises 14 residues. From germline, CDR1 is SNHLY and CDR2 FYNNEI. CDR3 nucleotide sequence: TGTGCCAGCAGTGAGGCGGGGGGACGGGGGACCCAGTACTTC. This codes for CASSEAGGRGTQYF.

This CDR3 is CASSYHTANYGYTF. CDR3 nucleotides: TGTGCCAGCAGTTACCATACAGCTAACTATGGCTACACCTTC. This rearrangement joins TRBV6-6 to TRBJ1-2; unclear D gene. This CDR3 is 14 amino acids long. Trimming took off 2 bases at V and 0 bases at J, with 7 bases between the two ends. CDR1 is MNHNY and CDR2 is SVGAGI in the germline V gene (reference sequence).

This sequence joins TRBV14 and TRBJ1-1; D not certain. The CDR3 has 13 amino acids. Germline assignment: CDR1 SGHDN and CDR2 FVKESK. V was clipped by 5 bases and J by 3 bases, with 10 bases between them. The CDR3 bases are TGTGCCAGCAGCGAAACGGGATACACTGAAGCTTTCTTT. This codes for CASSETGYTEAFF.

V usage is TRBV6-6 and J usage is TRBJ2-2, with a possible D match to TRBD1 (5 bases). The germline V and J ends were trimmed by 2 bases and 6 bases, with 10 bases remaining between them. Germline V lookup: CDR1 MNHNY, CDR2 SVGAGI (reference sequence). The CDR3 loop spans 14 amino acids. The CDR3 is CASSYTRVPGELFF. As DNA, the CDR3 is TGTGCCAGCAGTTACACCAGGGTTCCCGGGGAGCTGTTTTTT.

The chain combines TRBV6-5 with TRBJ2-7; D perhaps matches TRBD1 (5 bases). V was clipped by 6 bases and J by 2 bases, with 14 bases between them. The CDR3 is made up of 14 amino acids. Germline CDR1 and CDR2: MNHEY and SVGAGI. In nucleotides, the CDR3 is TGTGCCAGCAGCTCAAGGGGCTCTCCCTACGAGCAGTACTTC. This sequence encodes CASSSRGSPYEQYF.

The V call is TRBV6-6, the J call TRBJ2-7; possible D gene TRBD2, 6 bases. The V gene lost 0 bases and the J gene lost 4 bases, with 16 bases spanning the gap. The germline V gene has CDR1 MNHNY and CDR2 SVGAGI (reference sequence). This CDR3 comprises 16 residues. CDR3 sequence reads: CASSYSGSGLKYEQYF. CDR3 bases: TGTGCCAGCAGTTACTCGGGGAGCGGGCTGAAATACGAGCAGTACTTC.

The rearrangement links TRBV4-2 to TRBJ2-3; TRBD2 agrees at 13 bases. Trimming cost V 4 bases and J 1 base; bases outside gene matches: 2. This CDR3 is built from 16 residues. Germline values: CDR1 LGHNA, CDR2 YNFKEQ. The CDR3: CASSLGLAGGTDTQYF. The CDR3 region has the DNA TGTGCCAGCAGCCTCGGACTAGCGGGGGGCACAGATACGCAGTATTTT.

This clone was detected once. The chain employs TRBV3-1 (or the pseudogene TRBV3-2) and TRBJ2-5, with D possibly matching TRBD2 (5 bases). Deletions cut 1 base from V and 5 bases from J, with 14 bases between. This CDR3 has 15 amino acids. Germline V lookup: CDR1 LGHDT, CDR2 YNNKEL (reference sequence). The DNA of the CDR3 is TGTGCCAGCAGCCAAGGTGGGAAGCGGTTTGAGACCCAGTACTTC. This codes for CASSQGGKRFETQYF.

The V gene is TRBV2, the J gene TRBJ2-1; TRBD2 might be the D (6 bases). V dropped 4 bases and J dropped 9 bases, with 19 bases sitting between them. This CDR3 comprises 15 residues. Germline-derived CDR1 and CDR2 are SNHLY and FYNNEI. In DNA, the CDR3 is TGTGCCAGCAGTGCCCGACTAGGTTCCCGCTTTGAGCAGTTCTTC. Encoded protein: CASSARLGSRFEQFF. The whole variable domain, remainder taken from reference TRBV2 and TRBJ2-1, is EPEVTQTPSHQVTQMGQEVILRCVPISNHLYFYWYRQILGQKVEFLVSFYNNEISEKSEIFDDQFSVERPDGSNFTLKIRSTKLEDSAMYFCASSARLGSRFEQFFGPGTRLTVL.

The V call is TRBV9, the J call TRBJ2-3; TRBD2 matches 7 bases. CDR3 length: 15 amino acids. CDR1 SGDLS and CDR2 YYNGEE come from the germline V gene. V dropped 1 base and J dropped 0; count of bases not matched to a gene: 2. The CDR3 DNA reads as TGTGCCAGCAGCGTAACAGCGGGGAGCACAGATACGCAGTATTTT. This encodes CASSVTAGSTDTQYF.

The chain joins TRBV5-1 to TRBJ2-2; D may be TRBD1 (6 bases). V dropped 3 bases and J dropped 3 bases, with 15 bases sitting between them. Germline V gene data show CDR1 as SGHRS and CDR2 as YFSETQ. This CDR3 contains 16 residues. This CDR3 reads CASSWASSGDTGELFF. Here the CDR3 DNA reads TGCGCCAGCAGCTGGGCGTCTTCAGGGGACACCGGGGAGCTGTTTTTT.

CDR3 DNA sequence: TGTGCCAGCAGCTCGGGACAGAACTATGGCTACACCTTC. Translation gives CASSSGQNYGYTF. This chain links TRBV7-9 with TRBJ1-2; 7 nucleotides agree with TRBD1. Germline CDR1 reads SEHNR; CDR2 reads FQNEAQ (reference sequence). The length of the CDR3 is 13 residues. The ends lost 4 bases at V and 2 bases at J; junction bases unmatched: 1.

V and J are TRBV27 and TRBJ2-1; D gene ambiguous. CDR1 is MNHEY and CDR2 is SMNVEV in the germline V gene (reference sequence). The V and J ends lost 3 bases and 7 bases respectively, with 7 bases between them. The CDR3 extends over 12 amino acids. The CDR3 loop reads CASSFHGNEQFF. The CDR3 region has the DNA TGTGCCAGCAGTTTTCACGGGAATGAGCAGTTCTTC.

The rearrangement links TRBV19 to TRBJ1-2, with 8 bases lining up with TRBD1. Trimming cost V 3 bases and J 0 bases; bases outside gene matches: 3. The germline CDR1 and CDR2 sequences are LNHDA and SQIVND (reference sequence). CDR3 length: 15 amino acids. In nucleotides, the CDR3 is TGTGCCAGTAGTATGAACAGGGGGTCTAACTATGGCTACACCTTC. It encodes CASSMNRGSNYGYTF.

The chain combines TRBV7-9 with TRBJ1-2; a possible D gene is TRBD1 (6 bases). Trimming took 5 bases from V and 1 from J, leaving 8 bases between them. This CDR3 comprises 13 residues. Germline CDR1 SEHNR, CDR2 FQNEAQ (reference sequence). The CDR3 reads CASSKGHNYGYTF. The DNA for the CDR3 is TGTGCCAGCAGCAAGGGACATAACTATGGCTACACCTTC.